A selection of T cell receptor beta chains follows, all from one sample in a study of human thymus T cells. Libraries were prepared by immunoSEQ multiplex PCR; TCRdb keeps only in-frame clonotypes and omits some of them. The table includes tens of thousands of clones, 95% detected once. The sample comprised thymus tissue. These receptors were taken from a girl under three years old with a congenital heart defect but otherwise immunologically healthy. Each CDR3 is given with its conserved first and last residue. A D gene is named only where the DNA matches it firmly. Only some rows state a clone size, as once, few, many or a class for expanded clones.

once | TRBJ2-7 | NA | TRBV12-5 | TGTGCTAGTGGTTTCGACCTAGCCTACGAGCAGTACTTC | CASGFDLAYEQYF
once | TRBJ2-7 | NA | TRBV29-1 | TGCAGCGTTGTTCCTTCTGACAACTACGAGCAGTACTTC | CSVVPSDNYEQYF
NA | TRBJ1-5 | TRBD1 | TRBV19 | TGTGCCAGTAGTACCGGGACAGTCAATAGCAATCAGCCCCAGCATTTT | CASSTGTVNSNQPQHF
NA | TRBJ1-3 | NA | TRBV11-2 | TGTGCCAGCACCGGGACTTCTGGAAACACCATATATTTT | CASTGTSGNTIYF
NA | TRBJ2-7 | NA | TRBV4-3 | TGCGCCAGCAGCCAAGGGACCTTATTTCCCAACGAGCAGTACTTC | CASSQGTLFPNEQYF
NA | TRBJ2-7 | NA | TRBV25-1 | TGTGCCAGCAGTGAATATTACGAGCAGTACTTC | CASSEYYEQYF
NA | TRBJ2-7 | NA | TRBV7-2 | TGTGCCAGCAGCGCTAGGGACACCCAAAGGTTCTACGAGCAGTACTTC | CASSARDTQRFYEQYF
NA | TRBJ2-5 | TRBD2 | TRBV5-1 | TGCGCCAGCAGCTGGGACCTTCGGGGGGTAGAAGAGACCCAGTACTTC | CASSWDLRGVEETQYF
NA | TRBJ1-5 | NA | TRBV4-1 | TGCGCCAGCAGCCAACCCGCGACAGACCCAAAGGGTTATCAGCCCCAGCATTTT | CASSQPATDPKGYQPQHF
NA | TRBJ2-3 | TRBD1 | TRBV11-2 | TGTGCCAGCAGCTTAAGAATGGACAGGGGGTCGACAGATACGCAGTATTTT | CASSLRMDRGSTDTQYF
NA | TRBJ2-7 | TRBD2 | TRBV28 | TGTGCCAGCAGTTTAGAGGCTCCCGGGGGGGGAGCCCCTTACGAGCAGTACTTC | CASSLEAPGGGAPYEQYF
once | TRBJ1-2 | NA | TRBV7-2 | TGTGCCAGCAGCCCCATCAGGGCAGCTTTTTACTATGGCTACACCTTC | CASSPIRAAFYYGYTF
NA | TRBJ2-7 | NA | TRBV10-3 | TGTGCCATCAGTGAAATTGGTGGCGCACTCCTTGGAAACTTC | CAISEIGGALLGNF